The next 2 T cell receptor beta chains were all read from a single sample in a study of T cells after yellow fever vaccination. MiXCR, applied by TCRdb to the 5' RACE reads, yields one record per CDR3 protein. The profile covers 250,000 to 400,000 distinct CDR3 sequences, with 4.1% appearing a single time and 20% to 25% taken by the ten largest. The sample consisted of PBMCs, taken 5 days after the yellow fever booster vaccination. All receptors come from a man between 18 and 29 years old who received the YFV17D yellow fever vaccine.

This clonotype has ten or more counts. The chain carries TRBV11-2 and TRBJ2-7; perhaps D is TRBD1 or TRBD2 (5 bases each). The V and J ends lost 5 bases and 7 bases respectively, with 9 bases between them. Germline V CDR1 and CDR2: SGHAT, FQNNGV. The length of the CDR3 is 11 residues. The CDR3 region is CASSRGREQYV. In nucleotides, the CDR3 is TGTGCCAGCAGCCGGGGCCGGGAGCAGTACGTC.

This chain connects TRBV2 to TRBJ2-7, with 8 bases that match TRBD1. V shed 4 bases and J 2 bases; nucleotides not matched to a gene: 1. CDR3 size: 13 residues. From germline, CDR1 is SNHLY and CDR2 FYNNEI. CDR3 protein: CASSAQGAYEQYV. Written as DNA, the CDR3 is TGTGCCAGCAGTGCACAGGGGGCCTACGAGCAGTACGTC.